The sample holds one count of the clone carrying this T cell receptor beta chain. The antigen remains undetermined. This entry comes from a study of OX40 agonist ivuxolimab in advanced cancers. The overall study: Under the entry rules, prior anti-PD-1, anti-PD-L1 or anti-CTLA-4 therapy was allowed, and around 40% had some. Study findings and constraints: Among the lowest peripheral clonal expansion occurred in 0.1-3.0 mg/kg partial responders. At doses 0.1 to 3.0 mg/kg, CD4+ and CD8+ clones expanded. Expanded peripheral T cell antigen specificity was not determined.

The assay was immunoSEQ multiplex PCR, and TCRdb's table has in-frame clones only and misses some. The sample gives around 92,000 clones, 85% to 95% of which show up once; around 0.3% is in the top ten. The CDR3 is made up of 12 amino acids. Germline values: CDR1 SQVTM, CDR2 ANQGSEA. Trimming left V 5 bases short and J 1 base short, with 6 bases between. Sequenced material: CD4+ or CD8+ T cells sorted from blood, taken in a trial of the OX40 agonist ivuxolimab. The source of this sequence is an adult with an advanced solid tumor such as melanoma, head and neck, liver or kidney cancer. V is TRBV29-1 and J is TRBJ2-4; no clear D. The CDR3 protein is CSVLGAKNIQYF. The CDR3 bases are TGCAGCGTTTTGGGGGCCAAAAACATTCAGTACTTC.